The next 17 T cell receptor beta chains were all read from a single sample in a study of T-cell reconstitution after alpha-beta-depleted transplantation in children (dated by TCRdb to 2016 to 2017). Libraries were constructed by PCR. This sample was sequenced with an Illumina HiSeq 2500. To normalize quantification of the TCRbeta repertoire, the TCR libraries were built with molecular barcoding that relied on unique molecular identifiers. Starting from the raw public reads, TCRdb applied fastp trimming at Q25, assembled clones with MiXCR and retained in-frame beta chains. Each CDR3 protein appears once, grouped with its most common genes and DNA. This sample holds 250,000 to 400,000 distinct CDR3 sequences; about a quarter were observed only once. Approximately 10% of the sample comes from the top ten. In the paper's terms, the treatment or condition label means: allogeneic hematopoietic cell transplantation with graft depleted of TCRalphabeta T cells and CD19 B cells.

Sequenced here: PBMCs, mostly from graft donor cells, sampled 180 days after TCRalphabeta/CD19-depleted stem cell transplant. The origin of the receptors is a male patient aged 10 to 17 who had a stem cell transplant for acute lymphoblastic leukemia, so the T cells may come from the graft donor.

This clonotype was seen a handful of times. The V call is TRBV3-1, the J call TRBJ1-5; D remains ambiguous. This CDR3 region has 12 residues. V shed 1 base and J shed 10 bases, with 8 bases lying between them. Germline V gene data show CDR1 as LGHDT and CDR2 as YNNKEL (reference sequence). The CDR3 protein is CASSQGEEPQHF. DNA for the CDR3: TGTGCCAGCAGCCAAGGGGAGGAACCCCAGCATTTT.

This clonotype was counted a few times. The rearrangement links TRBV7-9 to TRBJ2-5; D assignment may be TRBD1 or TRBD2 (5 bases each). CDR1 and CDR2 (germline): SEHNR, FQNEAQ (reference sequence). The ends were cut back, 3 bases at V and 0 bases at J, with 17 bases in the middle. The CDR3 loop spans 17 amino acids. The DNA of the CDR3 is TGTGCCAGCAGCTTTTGGGGCCGGGGACCGTACCAAGAGACCCAGTACTTC. Translation: CASSFWGRGPYQETQYF.

In this sample, this clonotype turned up once. This rearrangement joins TRBV10-3 to TRBJ2-1; possibly TRBD1 or TRBD2 for D (5 bases each). Germline CDR1 is ENHRY and CDR2 is SYGVKD. This CDR3 comprises 15 residues. V shed 3 bases and J shed 7 bases, with 16 bases lying between them. The CDR3 DNA reads TGTGCCATCAGTGATAAGGGGCTAGCAAAGAATGAGCAGTTCTTC. This sequence encodes CAISDKGLAKNEQFF.

There are a few counts of this clonotype. Written as DNA, the CDR3 is TGTGCCAGCAGCCCCGGCCAGGGGGCTGTTGGGGCCAACGTCCTGACTTTC. Amino acids: CASSPGQGAVGANVLTF. This chain uses TRBV12-3 or TRBV12-4 with TRBJ2-6; 8 bases are a match to TRBD1. CDR3 size: 17 residues. Trimming at V came to 6 bases and at J to 3 bases, leaving 10 bases not matched to a gene.

This chain connects TRBV5-1 to TRBJ1-4; tentatively, D is TRBD1 (5 bases). Germline V gene data show CDR1 as SGHRS and CDR2 as YFSETQ. This CDR3 comprises 15 residues. V lost 4 bases, J lost 0 bases, and 10 bases lay in between. The CDR3 DNA follows: TGCGCCAGCAGCCCAGGGTTCACAACTAATGAAAAACTGTTTTTT. This codes for CASSPGFTTNEKLFF.

V usage is TRBV19 and J usage is TRBJ2-7, with D perhaps TRBD1 (6 bases). This CDR3 comprises 12 residues. V lost 5 bases, J lost 7 bases, and 12 bases lay in between. Germline V lookup: CDR1 LNHDA, CDR2 SQIVND (reference sequence). This CDR3 reads CASSPRGGEQYF. For the CDR3, the DNA is TGTGCCAGTAGTCCCCGAGGGGGTGAGCAGTACTTC.

The chain is built from TRBV29-1 and TRBJ2-5; no firm D call. Germline CDR1 reads SQVTM; CDR2 reads ANQGSEA. V lost 4 bases, J lost 5 bases, and 2 bases lay in between. This CDR3 spans 9 amino acids. CDR3 DNA: TGCAGCGTTGGGGAGACCCAGTACTTC. Its protein product is CSVGETQYF.

The rearrangement joins TRBV7-8 to TRBJ1-1; TRBD1 matches 10 bases. J was trimmed by 1 base and V by 5 bases; bases with no gene match: 10. The V gene's germline CDR1 is SGHVS and CDR2 FQNEAQ. This CDR3 contains 17 residues. The CDR3 region is CASSHRQGAQKNTEAFF. In DNA, the CDR3 is TGTGCCAGCAGCCATCGACAGGGGGCGCAGAAGAACACTGAAGCTTTCTTT.

In its sample, this clonotype was seen a few times. The chain joins TRBV12-3 or TRBV12-4 to TRBJ2-3; no clear D. CDR3 length: 12 residues. V lost 4 bases, J lost 6 bases, and 8 bases lay in between. CDR3 region: CASSSDSDTQYF. CDR3 bases: TGTGCCAGCAGTTCAGACTCCGATACGCAGTATTTT.

Remarks on this clonotype: The junction and the germline gene differ at one end; a read error may be behind it. The V and J genes are TRBV29-1 and TRBJ2-7; tentatively, D is TRBD1 (5 bases). The CDR3 runs to 11 residues. Germline V gives CDR1 SQVTM, CDR2 ANQGSEA. The CDR3 is CSVGQSYEQSF. CDR3 sequence (DNA): TGCAGCGTTGGACAGTCCTACGAGCAGTCCTTC.

In this sample, this clonotype turned up a few times. The chain couples TRBV3-1 to TRBJ2-6; 8 nucleotides match TRBD1. The V segment lost 3 bases and the J segment 3 bases; nucleotides outside the gene matches: 13. From germline, CDR1 is LGHDT and CDR2 YNNKEL (reference sequence). This CDR3 has 19 residues. The CDR3 sequence: CASSHRAQGALLGANVLTF. CDR3 in DNA: TGTGCCAGCAGCCATAGGGCGCAGGGGGCGCTTCTTGGGGCCAACGTCCTGACTTTC.

The chain is built from TRBV5-6 and TRBJ1-1; D gene unclear. The ends were cut back, 3 bases at V and 6 bases at J, with 27 bases in the middle. Germline CDR1 is SGHDT and CDR2 is YYEEEE. The CDR3 loop spans 18 amino acids. Here the CDR3 DNA reads TGTGCCAGCAGCTCCCTAACCCTAAGAACGAACAGAATACCTGAAGCTTTCTTT. It specifies CASSSLTLRTNRIPEAFF.

The chain carries TRBV29-1 and TRBJ1-2, with 9 bases aligning to TRBD1. The CDR3 sequence is 15 residues long. The ends lost 7 bases at V and 0 bases at J; junction bases unmatched: 9. The germline CDR1 and CDR2 sequences are SQVTM and ANQGSEA. The CDR3 DNA follows: TGCAGCGCTACAGGGGGCTGGAGAGCTAACTATGGCTACACCTTC. It encodes CSATGGWRANYGYTF.

This clonotype has more than one count but fewer than ten. This chain connects TRBV7-2 to TRBJ2-5; 10 bases agree with TRBD2. The junction had 6 bases not matched to a gene; V was cut back by 1 base and J by 4 bases. CDR1 and CDR2 from the germline V gene are SGHTA and FQGNSA. The CDR3 is made up of 16 amino acids. The CDR3 DNA reads TGTGCCAGCAGCTTAGATTCTAGCGGGAGAAGAGAGACCCAGTACTTC. Its translation: CASSLDSSGRRETQYF.

This clonotype was seen only a few times. The chain recombines TRBV4-1 with TRBJ2-7; no clear D gene. The CDR3 covers 14 residues. V was trimmed by 5 bases and J by 2 bases, leaving 13 bases between them. Germline CDR1 MGHRA, CDR2 YSYEKL. The CDR3 protein is CASSSSFAPYEQYF. The CDR3, as DNA: TGCGCCAGCAGCTCTTCCTTCGCTCCCTACGAGCAGTACTTC.

J is TRBJ1-2 and V is TRBV7-8; D gene uncertain. Trimming removed 5 bases from V and 7 bases from J, with 11 bases in between. CDR3 length: 12 residues. The germline V gene encodes CDR1 SGHVS and CDR2 FQNEAQ. Here the CDR3 DNA reads TGTGCCAGCAGCCCCGCATCACTTGGCTACACCTTC. It translates to CASSPASLGYTF.

This clonotype came up many times. The gene calls are TRBV6-1 and TRBJ2-1, with 7 bases that match TRBD2. From germline, CDR1 is MNHNS and CDR2 SASEGT. Unmatched junction bases numbered 9, after V lost 7 bases and J lost 3 bases. The CDR3 is 15 amino acids. CDR3 in amino acids: CASKRSGVGYNEQFF. In nucleotides, the CDR3 is TGTGCCAGCAAGAGGAGCGGGGTTGGCTACAATGAGCAGTTCTTC.